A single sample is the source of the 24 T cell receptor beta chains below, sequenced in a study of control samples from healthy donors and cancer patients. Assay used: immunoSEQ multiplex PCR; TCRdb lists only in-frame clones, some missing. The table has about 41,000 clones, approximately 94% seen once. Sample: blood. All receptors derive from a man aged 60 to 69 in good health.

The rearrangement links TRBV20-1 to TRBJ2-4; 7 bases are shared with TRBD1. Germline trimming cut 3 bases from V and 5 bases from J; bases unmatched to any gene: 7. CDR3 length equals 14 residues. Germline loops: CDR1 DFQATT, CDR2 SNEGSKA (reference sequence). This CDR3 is CSASEGALQNIQYF. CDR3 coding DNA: TGCAGTGCTAGTGAGGGGGCGCTACAAAACATTCAGTACTTC.

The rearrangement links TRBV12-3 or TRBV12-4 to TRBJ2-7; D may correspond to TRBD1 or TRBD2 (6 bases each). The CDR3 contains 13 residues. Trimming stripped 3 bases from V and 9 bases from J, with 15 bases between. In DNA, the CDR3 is TGTGCCAGCAGTTTGACGGGAGAGGGGGGGCAGTACTTC. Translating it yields CASSLTGEGGQYF.

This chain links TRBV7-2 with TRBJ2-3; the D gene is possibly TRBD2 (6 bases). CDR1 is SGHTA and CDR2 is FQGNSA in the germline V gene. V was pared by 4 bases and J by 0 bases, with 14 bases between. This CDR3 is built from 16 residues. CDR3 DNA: TGTGCCAGCAGCTCACTCCTAGCGCGCAGCACAGATACGCAGTATTTT. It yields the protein CASSSLLARSTDTQYF.

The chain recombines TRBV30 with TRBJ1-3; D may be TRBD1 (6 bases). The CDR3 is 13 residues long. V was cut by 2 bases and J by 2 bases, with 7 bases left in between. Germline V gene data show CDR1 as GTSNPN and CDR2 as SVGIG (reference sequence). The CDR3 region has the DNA TGTGCCTGGAGTTGGGGGCCTGGAAACACCATATATTTT. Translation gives CAWSWGPGNTIYF.

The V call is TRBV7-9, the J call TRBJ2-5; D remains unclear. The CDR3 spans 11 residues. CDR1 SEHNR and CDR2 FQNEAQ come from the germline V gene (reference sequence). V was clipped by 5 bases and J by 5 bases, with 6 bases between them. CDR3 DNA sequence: TGTGCCAGCAGCCCATCGGAGACCCAGTACTTC. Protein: CASSPSETQYF.

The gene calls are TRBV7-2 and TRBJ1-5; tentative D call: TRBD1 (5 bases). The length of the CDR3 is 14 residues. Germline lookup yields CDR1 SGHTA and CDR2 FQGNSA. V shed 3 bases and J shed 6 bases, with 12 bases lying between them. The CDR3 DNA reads TGTGCCAGCAGCTTTACCCAGGGATCTCAGCCCCAGCATTTT. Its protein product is CASSFTQGSQPQHF.

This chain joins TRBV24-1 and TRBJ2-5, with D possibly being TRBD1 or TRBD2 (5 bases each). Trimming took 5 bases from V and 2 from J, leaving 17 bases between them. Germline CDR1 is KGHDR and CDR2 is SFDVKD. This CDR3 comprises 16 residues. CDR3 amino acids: CATSVHKGTGQETQYF. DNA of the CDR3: TGTGCCACCAGTGTCCATAAAGGGACCGGACAAGAGACCCAGTACTTC.

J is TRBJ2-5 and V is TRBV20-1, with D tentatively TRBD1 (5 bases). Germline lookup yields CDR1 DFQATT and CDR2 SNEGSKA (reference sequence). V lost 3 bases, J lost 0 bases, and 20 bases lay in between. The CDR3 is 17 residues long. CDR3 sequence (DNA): TGCAGTGCTAGTTCTTCCACTCCCAGGGCGTACCAAGAGACCCAGTACTTC. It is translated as CSASSSTPRAYQETQYF.

The CDR3: CATSDPGVQETQYF. In DNA form, the CDR3 reads TGTGCCACCAGTGACCCGGGGGTCCAAGAGACCCAGTACTTC. V usage is TRBV24-1 and J usage is TRBJ2-5, with D perhaps matching TRBD2 (6 bases). Trimming stripped 4 bases from V and 1 base from J, with 9 bases between. In germline, CDR1 is KGHDR, CDR2 SFDVKD. The length of the CDR3 is 14 residues.

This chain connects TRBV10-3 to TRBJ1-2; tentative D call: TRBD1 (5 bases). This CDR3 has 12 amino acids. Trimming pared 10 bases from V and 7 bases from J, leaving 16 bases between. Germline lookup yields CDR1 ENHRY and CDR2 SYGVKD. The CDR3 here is CATMGGAGGYTF. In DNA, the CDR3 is TGTGCCACCATGGGTGGGGCAGGTGGCTACACCTTC.

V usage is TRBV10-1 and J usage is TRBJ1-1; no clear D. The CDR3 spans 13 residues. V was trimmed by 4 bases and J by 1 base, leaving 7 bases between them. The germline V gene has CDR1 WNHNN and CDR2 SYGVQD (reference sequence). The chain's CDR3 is CASSVSGNTEAFF. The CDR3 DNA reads TGCGCCAGCAGTGTTTCGGGGAACACTGAAGCTTTCTTT.

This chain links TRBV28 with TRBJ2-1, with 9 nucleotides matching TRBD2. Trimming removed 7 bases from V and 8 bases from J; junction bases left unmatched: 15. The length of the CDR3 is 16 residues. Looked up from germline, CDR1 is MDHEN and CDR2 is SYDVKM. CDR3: CASTLSGGRAGDEQFF. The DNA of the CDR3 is TGTGCCAGCACCCTCTCGGGCGGGAGGGCCGGGGATGAGCAGTTCTTC.

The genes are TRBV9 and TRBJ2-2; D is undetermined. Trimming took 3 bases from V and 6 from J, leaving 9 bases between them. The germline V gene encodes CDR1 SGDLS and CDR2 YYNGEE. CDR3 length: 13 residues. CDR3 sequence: CASSARPAGELFF. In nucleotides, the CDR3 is TGTGCCAGCAGCGCACGACCAGCCGGGGAGCTGTTTTTT.

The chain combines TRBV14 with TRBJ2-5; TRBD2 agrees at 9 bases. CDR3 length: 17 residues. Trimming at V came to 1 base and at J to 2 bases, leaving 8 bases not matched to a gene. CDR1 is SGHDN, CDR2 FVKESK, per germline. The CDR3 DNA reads TGTGCCAGCAGCCAAGGGGCGGTAGCGGGGGCACAAGAGACCCAGTACTTC. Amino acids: CASSQGAVAGAQETQYF.

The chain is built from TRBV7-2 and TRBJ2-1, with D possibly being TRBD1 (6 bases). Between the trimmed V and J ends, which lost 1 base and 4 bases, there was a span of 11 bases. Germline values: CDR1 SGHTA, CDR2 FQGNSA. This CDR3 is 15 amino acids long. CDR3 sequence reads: CASSLGPGQYNEQFF. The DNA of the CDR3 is TGTGCCAGCAGCTTAGGTCCGGGACAATACAATGAGCAGTTCTTC.

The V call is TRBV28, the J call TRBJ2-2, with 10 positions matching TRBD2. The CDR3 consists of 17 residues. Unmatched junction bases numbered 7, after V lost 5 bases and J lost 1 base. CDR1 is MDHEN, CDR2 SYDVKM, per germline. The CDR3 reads CASSRTVAGGNTGELFF. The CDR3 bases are TGTGCCAGCAGTAGGACGGTAGCGGGAGGGAACACCGGGGAGCTGTTTTTT. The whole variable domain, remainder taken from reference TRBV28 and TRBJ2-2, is DVKVTQSSRYLVKRTGEKVFLECVQDMDHENMFWYRQDPGLGLRLIYFSYDVKMKEKGDIPEGYSVSREKKERFSLILESASTNQTSMYLCASSRTVAGGNTGELFFGEGSRLTVL.

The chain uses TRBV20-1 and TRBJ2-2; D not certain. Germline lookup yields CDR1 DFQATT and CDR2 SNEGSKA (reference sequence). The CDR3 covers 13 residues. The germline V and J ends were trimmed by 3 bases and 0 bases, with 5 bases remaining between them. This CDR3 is CSASVANTGELFF. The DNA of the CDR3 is TGCAGTGCTAGTGTTGCGAACACCGGGGAGCTGTTTTTT.

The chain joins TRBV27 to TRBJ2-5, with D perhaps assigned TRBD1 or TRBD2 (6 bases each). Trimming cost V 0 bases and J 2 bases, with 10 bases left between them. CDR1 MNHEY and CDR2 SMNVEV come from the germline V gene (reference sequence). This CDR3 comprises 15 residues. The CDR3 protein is CASSLSRGAQETQYF. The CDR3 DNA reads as TGTGCCAGCAGTTTATCTAGGGGGGCTCAAGAGACCCAGTACTTC.

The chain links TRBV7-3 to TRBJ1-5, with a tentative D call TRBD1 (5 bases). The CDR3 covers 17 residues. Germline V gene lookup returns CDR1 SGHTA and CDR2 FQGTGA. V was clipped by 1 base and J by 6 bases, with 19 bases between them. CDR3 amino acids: CASSLRGQGDPSQPQHF. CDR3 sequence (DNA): TGTGCCAGCAGCTTAAGAGGACAAGGGGACCCGAGTCAGCCCCAGCATTTT.

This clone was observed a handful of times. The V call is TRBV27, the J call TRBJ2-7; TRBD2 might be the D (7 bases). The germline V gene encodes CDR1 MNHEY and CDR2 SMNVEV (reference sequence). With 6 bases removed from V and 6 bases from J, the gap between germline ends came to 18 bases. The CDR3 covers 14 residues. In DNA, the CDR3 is TGTGCCAGCAGCGCCGCGGGGGAGGGGGTCGAGCAGTACTTC. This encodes CASSAAGEGVEQYF.

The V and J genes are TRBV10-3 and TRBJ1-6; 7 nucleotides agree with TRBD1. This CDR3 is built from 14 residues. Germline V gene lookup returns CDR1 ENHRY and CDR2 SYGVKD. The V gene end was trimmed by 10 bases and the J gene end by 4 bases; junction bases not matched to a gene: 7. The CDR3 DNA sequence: TGTGCCACCACTAGGGACAGTTATAATTCACCCCTCCACTTT. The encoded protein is CATTRDSYNSPLHF.

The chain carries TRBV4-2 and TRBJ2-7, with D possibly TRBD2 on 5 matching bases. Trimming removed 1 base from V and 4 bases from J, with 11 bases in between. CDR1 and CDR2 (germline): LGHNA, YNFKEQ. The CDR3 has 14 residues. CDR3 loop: CASSQVSEIYEQYF. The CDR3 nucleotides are TGTGCCAGCAGCCAAGTTAGCGAGATATACGAGCAGTACTTC.

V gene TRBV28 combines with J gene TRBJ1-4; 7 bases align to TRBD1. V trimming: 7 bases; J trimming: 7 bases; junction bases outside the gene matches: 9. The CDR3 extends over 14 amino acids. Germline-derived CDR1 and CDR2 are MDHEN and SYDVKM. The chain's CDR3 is CASNTGQRGEKLFF. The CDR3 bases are TGTGCCAGCAATACGGGACAGAGGGGTGAAAAACTGTTTTTT.

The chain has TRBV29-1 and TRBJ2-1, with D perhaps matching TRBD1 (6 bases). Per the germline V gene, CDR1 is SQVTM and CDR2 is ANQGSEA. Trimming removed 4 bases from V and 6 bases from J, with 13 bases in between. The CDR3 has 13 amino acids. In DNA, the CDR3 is TGCAGCGTTGCCAGGACAGAGGGCAATGAGCAGTTCTTC. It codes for CSVARTEGNEQFF.